These 5 T cell receptor beta chains originate from one sample sequenced in a study of PD-1 blockade in classical Hodgkin lymphoma. Every patient relapsed after autologous stem cell transplantation, and brentuximab vedotin exposure varied. The table came from immunoSEQ multiplex PCR; TCRdb's copy has only in-frame clones and leaves some out. The sample lists roughly 96,000 clones, 80% to 90% seen once, with around 10% in the top ten. The material was peripheral blood mononuclear cells (PBMCs), obtained before the second cycle of nivolumab. These receptors were collected from a human donor with classical Hodgkin lymphoma.

The chain couples TRBV18 to TRBJ2-3, with a possible D match to TRBD1 (6 bases). Trimming removed 1 base from V and 9 bases from J, with 17 bases in between. The CDR3 sequence is 15 residues long. Germline V CDR1 and CDR2: KGHSH, LQKENI. The CDR3 DNA reads TGTGCCAGCTCACCACAACAGGGTATGGCGGAGACGCAGTATTTT. Protein: CASSPQQGMAETQYF.

This chain's CDR3 is CASSDDGTDTQYF. For the CDR3, the DNA is TGTGCCAGCAGTGATGATGGCACAGATACGCAGTATTTT. The V and J genes are TRBV2 and TRBJ2-3; D gene uncertain. Germline assignment: CDR1 SNHLY and CDR2 FYNNEI. The V and J ends lost 3 bases and 1 base respectively, with 5 bases between them. The CDR3 runs 13 residues.

V gene TRBV7-9 combines with J gene TRBJ1-6; 9 bases map to TRBD1. The ends lost 5 bases at V and 7 bases at J; junction bases unmatched: 6. Germline CDR1 is SEHNR and CDR2 is FQNEAQ (reference sequence). This CDR3 comprises 15 residues. The CDR3: CASSTQGASNSPLHF. CDR3 DNA sequence: TGTGCCAGCAGCACACAGGGGGCGAGCAATTCACCCCTCCACTTT.

The chain is built from TRBV5-1 and TRBJ2-3; no reliable D call. V was clipped by 1 base and J by 1 base, with 7 bases between them. The CDR3 is 14 residues long. Germline assignment: CDR1 SGHRS and CDR2 YFSETQ. The CDR3 region is CASSLLAGTDTQYF. CDR3 DNA sequence: TGCGCCAGCAGCTTGCTTGCCGGCACAGATACGCAGTATTTT.

V usage is TRBV5-1 and J usage is TRBJ2-3; D may be TRBD1 (7 bases). Per the germline V gene, CDR1 is SGHRS and CDR2 is YFSETQ. V dropped 0 bases and J dropped 4 bases, with 15 bases sitting between them. This CDR3 has 16 amino acids. The CDR3 reads CASSLAGGTVADTQYF. The DNA for the CDR3 is TGCGCCAGCAGCTTGGCAGGGGGGACTGTCGCAGATACGCAGTATTTT. Filled out from reference TRBV5-1 and TRBJ2-3, the complete variable domain reads KAGVTQTPRYLIKTRGQQVTLSCSPISGHRSVSWYQQTPGQGLQFLFEYFSETQRNKGNFPGRFSGRQFSNSRSEMNVSTLELGDSALYLCASSLAGGTVADTQYFGPGTRLTVL.